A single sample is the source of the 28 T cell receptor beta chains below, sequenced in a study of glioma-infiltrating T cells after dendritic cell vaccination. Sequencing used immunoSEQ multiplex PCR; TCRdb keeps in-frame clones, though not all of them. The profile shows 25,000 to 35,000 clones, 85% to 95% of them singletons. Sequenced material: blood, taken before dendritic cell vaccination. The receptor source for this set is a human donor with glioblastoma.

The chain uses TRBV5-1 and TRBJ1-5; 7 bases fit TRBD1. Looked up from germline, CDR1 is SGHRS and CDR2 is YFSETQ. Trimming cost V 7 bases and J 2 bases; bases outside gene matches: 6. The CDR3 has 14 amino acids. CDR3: CASGTGDRNQPQHF. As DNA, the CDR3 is TGCGCCAGCGGAACAGGGGACCGCAATCAGCCCCAGCATTTT.

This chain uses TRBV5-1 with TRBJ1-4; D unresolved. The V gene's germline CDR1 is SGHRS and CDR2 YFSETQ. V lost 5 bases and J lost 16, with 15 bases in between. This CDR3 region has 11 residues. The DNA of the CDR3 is TGCGCCAGCAGTTCTCCGGGAAAAGGGTTTTTT. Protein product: CASSSPGKGFF.

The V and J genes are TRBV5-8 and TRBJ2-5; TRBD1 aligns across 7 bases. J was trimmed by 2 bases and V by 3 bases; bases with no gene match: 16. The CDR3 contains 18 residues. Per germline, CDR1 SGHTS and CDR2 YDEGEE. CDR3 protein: CASSSRKTGVPIQETQYF. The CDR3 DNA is TGTGCCAGCAGCTCCCGGAAAACAGGGGTCCCAATTCAAGAGACCCAGTACTTC.

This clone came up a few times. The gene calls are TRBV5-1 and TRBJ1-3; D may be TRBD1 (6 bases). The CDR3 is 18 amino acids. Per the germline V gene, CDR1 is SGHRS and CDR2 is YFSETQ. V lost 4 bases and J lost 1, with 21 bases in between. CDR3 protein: CASSTGTLGTPSGNTIYF. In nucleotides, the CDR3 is TGCGCCAGCAGCACCGGGACACTTGGAACACCTTCTGGAAACACCATATATTTT.

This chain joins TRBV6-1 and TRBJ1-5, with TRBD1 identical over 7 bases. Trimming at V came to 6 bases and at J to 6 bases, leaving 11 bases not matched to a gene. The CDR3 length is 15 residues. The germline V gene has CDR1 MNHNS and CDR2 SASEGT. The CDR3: CASRAGTAYSQPQHF. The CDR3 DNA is TGTGCCAGCAGAGCCGGGACAGCTTATAGTCAGCCCCAGCATTTT.

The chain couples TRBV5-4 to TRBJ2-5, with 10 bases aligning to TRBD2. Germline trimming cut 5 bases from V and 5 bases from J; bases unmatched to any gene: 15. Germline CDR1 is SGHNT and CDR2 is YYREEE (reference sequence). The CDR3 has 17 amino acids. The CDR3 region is CASRSGAGGPDAETQYF. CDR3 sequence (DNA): TGTGCCAGCAGATCGGGAGCGGGGGGGCCGGATGCTGAGACCCAGTACTTC.

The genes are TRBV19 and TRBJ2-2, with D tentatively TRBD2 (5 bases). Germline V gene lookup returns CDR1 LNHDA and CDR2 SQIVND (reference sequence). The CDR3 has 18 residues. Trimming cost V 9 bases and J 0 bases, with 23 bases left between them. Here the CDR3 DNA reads TGTGCCAGCACCCCACGGGGAAGGGCCCCCTCGAACACCGGGGAGCTGTTTTTT. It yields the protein CASTPRGRAPSNTGELFF.

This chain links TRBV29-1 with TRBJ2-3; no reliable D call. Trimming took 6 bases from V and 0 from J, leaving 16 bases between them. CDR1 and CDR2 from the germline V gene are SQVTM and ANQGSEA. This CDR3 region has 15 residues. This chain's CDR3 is CSVASGVHSTDTQYF. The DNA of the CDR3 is TGCAGCGTCGCTTCTGGAGTACACAGCACAGATACGCAGTATTTT.

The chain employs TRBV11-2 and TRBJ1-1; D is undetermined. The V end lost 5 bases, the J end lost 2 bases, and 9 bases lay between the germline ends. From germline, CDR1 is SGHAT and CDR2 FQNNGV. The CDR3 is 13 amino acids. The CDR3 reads CASSASLNTEAFF. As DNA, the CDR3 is TGTGCCAGCAGCGCGTCCCTAAACACTGAAGCTTTCTTT.

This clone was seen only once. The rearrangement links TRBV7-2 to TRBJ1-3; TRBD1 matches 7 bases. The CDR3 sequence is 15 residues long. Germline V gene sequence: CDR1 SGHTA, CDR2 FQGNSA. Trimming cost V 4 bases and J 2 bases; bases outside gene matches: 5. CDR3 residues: CASSSQTGTGNTIYF. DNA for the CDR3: TGTGCCAGCAGCTCCCAGACAGGGACTGGAAACACCATATATTTT.

Written as DNA, the CDR3 is TGTGCCAGCCAGGCTCGCGACAGGGTCGGCGAGCAGTACTTC. Its protein is CASQARDRVGEQYF. The chain combines TRBV6-1 with TRBJ2-7; TRBD1 matches 7 bases. Per the germline V gene, CDR1 is MNHNS and CDR2 is SASEGT. The CDR3 covers 14 residues. V shed 8 bases, J shed 6 bases, and the junction held 13 bases outside the gene matches.

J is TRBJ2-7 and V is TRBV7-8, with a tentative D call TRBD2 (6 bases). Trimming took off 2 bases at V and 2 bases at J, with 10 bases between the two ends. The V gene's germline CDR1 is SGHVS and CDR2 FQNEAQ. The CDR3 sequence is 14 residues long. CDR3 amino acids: CASSLQGLAYEQYF. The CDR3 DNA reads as TGTGCCAGCAGCTTACAGGGACTTGCCTACGAGCAGTACTTC.

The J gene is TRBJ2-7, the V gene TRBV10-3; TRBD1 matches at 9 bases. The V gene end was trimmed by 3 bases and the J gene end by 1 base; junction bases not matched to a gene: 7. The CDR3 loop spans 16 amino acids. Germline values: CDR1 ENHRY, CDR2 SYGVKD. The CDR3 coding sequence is TGTGCCATCAGTGACCCGGGGACAGGGTTGTCCTACGAGCAGTACTTC. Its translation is CAISDPGTGLSYEQYF.

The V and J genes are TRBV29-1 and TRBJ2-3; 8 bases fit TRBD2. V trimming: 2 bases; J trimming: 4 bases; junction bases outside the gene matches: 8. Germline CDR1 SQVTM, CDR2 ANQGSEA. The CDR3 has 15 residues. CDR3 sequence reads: CSVERRGGRADTQYF. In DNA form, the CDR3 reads TGCAGCGTTGAACGACGCGGGGGGCGAGCAGATACGCAGTATTTT.

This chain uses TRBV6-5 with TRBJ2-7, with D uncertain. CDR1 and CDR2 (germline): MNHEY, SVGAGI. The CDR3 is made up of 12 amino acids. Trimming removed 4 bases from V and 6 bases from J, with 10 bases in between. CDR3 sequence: CASSSTNGEQYF. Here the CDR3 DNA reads TGTGCCAGCAGTTCCACTAACGGCGAGCAGTACTTC.

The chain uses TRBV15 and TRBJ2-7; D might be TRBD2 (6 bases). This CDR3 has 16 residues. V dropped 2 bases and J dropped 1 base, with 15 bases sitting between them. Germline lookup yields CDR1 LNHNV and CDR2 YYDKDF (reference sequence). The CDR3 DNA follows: TGTGCCACCAGCAGACCCGCTAGGGCGGGATCCTACGAGCAGTACTTC. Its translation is CATSRPARAGSYEQYF.

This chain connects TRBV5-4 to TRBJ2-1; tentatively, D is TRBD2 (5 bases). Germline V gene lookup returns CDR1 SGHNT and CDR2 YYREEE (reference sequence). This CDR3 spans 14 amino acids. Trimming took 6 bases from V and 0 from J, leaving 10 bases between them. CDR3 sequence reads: CASTLRGSYNEQFF. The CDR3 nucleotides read TGTGCCAGCACCCTCCGGGGCTCCTACAATGAGCAGTTCTTC.

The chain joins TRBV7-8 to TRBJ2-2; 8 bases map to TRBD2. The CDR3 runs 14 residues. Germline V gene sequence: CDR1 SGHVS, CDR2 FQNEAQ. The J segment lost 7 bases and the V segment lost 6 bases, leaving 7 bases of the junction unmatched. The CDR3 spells CASSWTSLGGELFF. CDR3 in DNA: TGTGCCAGCAGTTGGACTAGCCTAGGCGGGGAGCTGTTTTTT.

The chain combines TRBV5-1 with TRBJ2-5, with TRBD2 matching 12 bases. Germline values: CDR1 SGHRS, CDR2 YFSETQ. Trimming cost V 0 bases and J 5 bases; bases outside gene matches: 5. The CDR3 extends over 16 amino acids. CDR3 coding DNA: TGCGCCAGCAGCTTGGCCGGGACTAGCGGGCCGGAGACCCAGTACTTC. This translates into CASSLAGTSGPETQYF.

The CDR3 nucleotides are TGTGCCAGCAGCATCCAGGGGGGAACTGAAGCTTTCTTT. It translates to CASSIQGGTEAFF. The chain recombines TRBV11-2 with TRBJ1-1; 7 nucleotides align to TRBD1. CDR1 and CDR2 (germline): SGHAT, FQNNGV. The CDR3 is made up of 13 amino acids. With V trimmed by 5 bases and J by 5 bases, 5 bases remained unmatched.

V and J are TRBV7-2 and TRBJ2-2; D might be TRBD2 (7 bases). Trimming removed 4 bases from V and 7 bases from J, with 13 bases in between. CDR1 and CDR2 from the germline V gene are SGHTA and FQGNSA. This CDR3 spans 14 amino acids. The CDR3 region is CASSSGGNFGELFF. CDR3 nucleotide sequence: TGTGCCAGCAGCTCGGGGGGCAACTTCGGGGAGCTGTTTTTT.

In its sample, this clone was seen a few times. The CDR3 coding sequence is TGTGCCAGTAGCGGTGGCAGGGGTTCGCCCCAGCATTTT. Its protein product is CASSGGRGSPQHF. The V and J genes are TRBV19 and TRBJ1-5; D perhaps matches TRBD1 (6 bases). The V end was cut by 6 bases, the J end by 9 bases, with 15 bases between. Germline lookup yields CDR1 LNHDA and CDR2 SQIVND (reference sequence). The CDR3 consists of 13 residues. The full variable domain, rest sourced from reference TRBV19 and TRBJ1-5, is DGGITQSPKYLFRKEGQNVTLSCEQNLNHDAMYWYRQDPGQGLRLIYYSQIVNDFQKGDIAEGYSVSREKKESFPLTVTSAQKNPTAFYLCASSGGRGSPQHFGDGTRLSIL.

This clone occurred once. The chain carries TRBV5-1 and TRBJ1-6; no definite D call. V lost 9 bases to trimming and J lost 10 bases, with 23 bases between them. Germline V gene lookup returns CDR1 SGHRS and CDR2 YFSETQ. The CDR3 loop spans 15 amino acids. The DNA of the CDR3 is TGCGCCATCCGCCCAAATGCGAGAACCCTATCACCCCTCCACTTT. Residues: CAIRPNARTLSPLHF.

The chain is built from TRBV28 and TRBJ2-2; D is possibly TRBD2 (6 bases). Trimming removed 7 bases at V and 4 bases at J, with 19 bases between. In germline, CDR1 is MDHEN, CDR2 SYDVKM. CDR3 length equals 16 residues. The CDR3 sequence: CASNGPSAKSTGELFF. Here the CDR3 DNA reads TGTGCCAGCAACGGGCCTAGCGCAAAATCCACCGGGGAGCTGTTTTTT.

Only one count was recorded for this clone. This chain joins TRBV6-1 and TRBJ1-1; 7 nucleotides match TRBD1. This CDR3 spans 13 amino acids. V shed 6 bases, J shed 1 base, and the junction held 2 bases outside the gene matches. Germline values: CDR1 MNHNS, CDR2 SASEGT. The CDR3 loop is CASRDRPNTEAFF. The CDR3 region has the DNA TGTGCCAGCAGGGACAGGCCGAACACTGAAGCTTTCTTT.

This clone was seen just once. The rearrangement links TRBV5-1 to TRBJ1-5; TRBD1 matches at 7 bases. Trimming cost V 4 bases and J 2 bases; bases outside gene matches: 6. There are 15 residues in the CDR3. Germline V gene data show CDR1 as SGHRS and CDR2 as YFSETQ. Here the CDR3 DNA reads TGCGCCAGCAGCCCGACAGGGTGGGGCAATCAGCCCCAGCATTTT. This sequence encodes CASSPTGWGNQPQHF.

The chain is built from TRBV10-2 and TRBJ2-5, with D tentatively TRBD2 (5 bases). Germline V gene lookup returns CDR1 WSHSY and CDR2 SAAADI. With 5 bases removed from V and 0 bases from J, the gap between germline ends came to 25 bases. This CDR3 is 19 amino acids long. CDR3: CASSQDPRVAGGYQETQYF. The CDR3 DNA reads TGCGCCAGCAGTCAGGACCCAAGGGTGGCAGGCGGGTACCAAGAGACCCAGTACTTC.

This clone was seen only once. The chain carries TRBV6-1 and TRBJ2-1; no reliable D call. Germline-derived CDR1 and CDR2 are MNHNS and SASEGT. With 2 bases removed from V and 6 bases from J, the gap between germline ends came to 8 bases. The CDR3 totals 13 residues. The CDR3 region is CASSETGFNEQFF. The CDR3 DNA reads TGTGCCAGCAGTGAAACTGGTTTCAATGAGCAGTTCTTC.